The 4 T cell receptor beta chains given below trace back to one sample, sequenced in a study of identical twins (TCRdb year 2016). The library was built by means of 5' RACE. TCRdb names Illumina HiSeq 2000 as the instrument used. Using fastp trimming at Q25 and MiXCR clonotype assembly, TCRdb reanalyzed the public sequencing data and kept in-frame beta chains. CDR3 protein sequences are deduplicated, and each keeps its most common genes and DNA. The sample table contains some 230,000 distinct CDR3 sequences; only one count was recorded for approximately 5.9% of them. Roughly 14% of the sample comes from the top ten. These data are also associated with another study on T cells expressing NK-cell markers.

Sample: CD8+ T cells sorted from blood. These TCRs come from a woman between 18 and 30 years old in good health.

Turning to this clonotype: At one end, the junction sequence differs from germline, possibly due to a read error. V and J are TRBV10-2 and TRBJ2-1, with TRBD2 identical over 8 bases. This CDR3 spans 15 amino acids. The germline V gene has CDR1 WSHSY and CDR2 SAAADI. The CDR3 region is CASRDSGSSHNEQFF. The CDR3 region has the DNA TGCGCCAGCAGGGACAGCGGGAGCTCCCACAATGAGCAGTTCTTC.

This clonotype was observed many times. The CDR3 sequence is CASRGPWGGGSNEQFF. CDR3 DNA sequence: TGTGCCAGCCGCGGCCCCTGGGGCGGGGGGTCAAATGAGCAGTTCTTC. This chain connects TRBV5-5 to TRBJ2-1; 8 nucleotides line up with TRBD2. V was clipped by 7 bases and J by 7 bases; unmatched bases: 16. Germline assignment: CDR1 SGHKS and CDR2 YYEKEE (reference sequence). The CDR3 has 16 residues.

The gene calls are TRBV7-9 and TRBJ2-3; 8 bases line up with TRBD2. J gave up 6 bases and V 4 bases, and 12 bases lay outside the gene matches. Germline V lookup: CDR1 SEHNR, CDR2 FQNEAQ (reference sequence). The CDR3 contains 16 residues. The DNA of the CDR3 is TGTGCCAGCAGCTCGGACGGGAGCGGGGGATGGGATACGCAGTATTTT. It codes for CASSSDGSGGWDTQYF.

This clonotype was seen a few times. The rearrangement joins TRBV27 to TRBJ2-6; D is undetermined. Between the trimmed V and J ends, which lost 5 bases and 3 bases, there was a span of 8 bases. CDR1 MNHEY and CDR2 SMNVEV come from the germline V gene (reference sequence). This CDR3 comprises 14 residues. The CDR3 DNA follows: TGTGCCAGCAGTGTCGGAGTTGGGGCCAACGTCCTGACTTTC. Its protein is CASSVGVGANVLTF.